The next 10 T cell receptor beta chains were all read from a single sample in a study of blood T cell repertoires in COVID-19. Profiled with immunoSEQ multiplex PCR; TCRdb holds only in-frame clones, not every one. The sample lists more than 150,000 clones, about 86% occurring once. Material: peripheral blood. These receptors all stem from a woman between 65 and 79 years old with COVID-19, enrolled during active disease.

A single count supports this clone. V and J are TRBV7-2 and TRBJ2-3, with 9 bases that match TRBD2. CDR1 and CDR2 (germline): SGHTA, FQGNSA. J gave up 0 bases and V 3 bases, and 4 bases lay outside the gene matches. This CDR3 is built from 16 residues. CDR3 sequence: CASSFMTSGSTDTQYF. CDR3 nucleotide sequence: TGTGCCAGCAGCTTCATGACTAGCGGCAGCACAGATACGCAGTATTTT.

The DNA for the CDR3 is TGCAGCGTTGAAGATGGTGGGGGCTTTGACTATGGCTACACCTTC. Protein product: CSVEDGGGFDYGYTF. The chain recombines TRBV29-1 with TRBJ1-2, with a possible D match to TRBD1 (6 bases). Germline V gene data show CDR1 as SQVTM and CDR2 as ANQGSEA. V was cut by 0 bases and J by 3 bases, with 14 bases left in between. This CDR3 spans 15 amino acids.

V is TRBV4-2 and J is TRBJ1-2; weak D call: TRBD1 (6 bases). There are 15 residues in the CDR3. The V and J ends lost 4 bases and 1 base respectively, with 13 bases between them. Germline CDR1 and CDR2: LGHNA and YNFKEQ. CDR3 amino acids: CASSRRGGLNYGYTF. As DNA, the CDR3 is TGTGCCAGCAGCCGGCGGGGGGGCCTTAACTATGGCTACACCTTC.

The chain joins TRBV6-1 to TRBJ1-6; weak D call: TRBD1 (5 bases). Trimming stripped 2 bases from V and 7 bases from J, with 12 bases between. This CDR3 has 15 amino acids. CDR1 is MNHNS and CDR2 is SASEGT in the germline V gene. The CDR3 DNA reads as TGTGCCAGCAGTGAAAGGAGGGGTGGCAATTCACCCCTCCACTTT. It codes for CASSERRGGNSPLHF.

This clone has a handful of counts. J is TRBJ2-7 and V is TRBV5-5, with 9 bases matching TRBD2. The ends lost 1 base at V and 1 base at J; junction bases unmatched: 12. Germline values: CDR1 SGHKS, CDR2 YYEKEE (reference sequence). The CDR3 is 18 residues long. The CDR3 reads CASSLSLAGGTQSYEQYF. CDR3 in DNA: TGTGCCAGCAGCTTGTCTCTGGCGGGAGGGACACAATCCTACGAGCAGTACTTC.

V usage is TRBV6-5 and J usage is TRBJ1-1; 7 positions agree with TRBD1. Trimming removed 6 bases from V and 1 base from J; junction bases left unmatched: 5. The CDR3 length is 14 residues. Germline-derived CDR1 and CDR2 are MNHEY and SVGAGI. The CDR3 DNA sequence: TGTGCCAGCAGGGGACAGAAAAAGAACACTGAAGCTTTCTTT. It codes for CASRGQKKNTEAFF.

This clone has a single count. The chain employs TRBV7-9 and TRBJ1-2; 8 bases line up with TRBD1. J lost 4 bases, V lost 4 bases, and 8 bases had no gene match. The CDR3 runs to 15 residues. Germline CDR1 and CDR2: SEHNR and FQNEAQ (reference sequence). The CDR3 region is CASSWTGKGGYGYTF. The DNA for the CDR3 is TGTGCCAGCAGCTGGACAGGGAAGGGTGGCTATGGCTACACCTTC.

The sample holds a few counts of this clone. This chain joins TRBV4-1 and TRBJ2-7; 11 bases are shared with TRBD1. Germline CDR1 reads MGHRA; CDR2 reads YSYEKL. Trimming removed 0 bases from V and 6 bases from J; junction bases left unmatched: 7. The CDR3 sequence is 16 residues long. The CDR3 nucleotides are TGCGCCAGCAGCCAAGATCCCGGACAGGGGGCGCGCGAGCAGTACTTC. Translation gives CASSQDPGQGAREQYF.

This clone has more than one count but fewer than ten. The chain carries TRBV2 and TRBJ1-5, with a possible D match to TRBD1 (6 bases). Trimming cost V 9 bases and J 5 bases, with 17 bases left between them. Germline-derived CDR1 and CDR2 are SNHLY and FYNNEI. CDR3 length: 14 amino acids. The CDR3 DNA is TGTGCCAGTGGGCCTACAGGGATGGATCAGCCCCAGCATTTT. Translated: CASGPTGMDQPQHF.

The chain recombines TRBV19 with TRBJ2-7; maybe TRBD1 (6 bases). Germline V lookup: CDR1 LNHDA, CDR2 SQIVND (reference sequence). The CDR3 length is 16 residues. Trimming left V 1 base short and J 1 base short, with 14 bases between. The DNA of the CDR3 is TGTGCCAGTAGTATAGGGACGACAGGTCGATCCTACGAGCAGTACTTC. Amino acids: CASSIGTTGRSYEQYF.